This T cell receptor beta chain was identified in a study of beta chain features in type 1 diabetes. Study results and caveats: Within each of all four CD4+ subsets, Type 1 diabetes patients had TCRB CDR3s that were moderately but significantly shorter. Using cDNA template may skew counts toward highly expressing activated cells. Comparison showed that naive, central memory and Treg TCRB repertoires appeared more similar among patients than among healthy donors. It was possible that PCR favored shorter templates, equally so in patients and controls.

Sequencing targeted expressed TCRB transcripts, as all isolated RNA had been reverse transcribed. TCRdb keeps only in-frame clones here, not all; method: immunoSEQ multiplex PCR. This table has some 350,000 clones, approximately 15% appearing once. The V gene's germline CDR1 is MNHEY and CDR2 SMNVEV (reference sequence). The ends lost 3 bases at V and 4 bases at J; junction bases unmatched: 5. This CDR3 contains 15 residues. For this clone: Its target is not known.

The rearrangement uses TRBV27 and TRBJ2-2; 7 bases line up with TRBD1. The sequence was obtained from a woman under 30 with type 1 diabetes. The sequenced material came from naive CD4+ T cells from blood. The CDR3: CASSFRDRPTGELFF. CDR3 sequence (DNA): TGTGCCAGCAGTTTTCGGGACAGACCCACCGGGGAGCTGTTTTTT.